This TCR beta chain was sequenced in a study of blood T cell repertoires in COVID-19. Whole-study context: COVID-19 samples collected from the United States, Italy and Spain covered acute and convalescent phases. In each case, the material was cDNA or gDNA derived from T cells, B-cell-depleted T cells, or PBMCs.

As originally analysed: From reference gene primer amplification, estimates of nucleated cell counts were derived. Clones were sequenced by immunoSEQ multiplex PCR, and TCRdb holds only the in-frame ones, with some missing. That table supplies the V and J calls and clone size; D and trimming were determined from the DNA. Here the sample spans more than 10,000 clones, around 90% being singletons. The CDR3 loop spans 16 amino acids. J lost 1 base, V lost 5 bases, and 6 bases had no gene match. Germline loops: CDR1 SEHNR, CDR2 FQNEAQ (reference sequence). This chain uses TRBV7-9 with TRBJ2-2; 8 bases agree with TRBD1. The source of this sequence is a woman in her 70s with active COVID-19. The source material was peripheral blood. CDR3 nucleotide sequence: TGTGCCAGCAGCCGACCAGGGGGCGAGAACACCGGGGAGCTGTTTTTT. This translates into CASSRPGGENTGELFF.